One TCR beta chain is described in this entry. This sample was taken from a study of blood T cell repertoires in COVID-19. Study as a whole: The origin of the acute and convalescent COVID-19 samples was the United States, Italy and Spain.

It was during active infection that Seattle patients were enrolled and then longitudinally followed. Original handling: Cell counts per sample came from amplifying reference gene primers. Sequenced by immunoSEQ multiplex PCR; TCRdb stores in-frame clones only, minus some. V and J calls and clone size follow that table, whereas D and trimming were derived from the DNA. Of 60,000 to 65,000 clones listed, just under 75% are singletons. Trimming stripped 0 bases from V and 12 bases from J, with 9 bases between. The CDR3 spans 13 residues. From germline, CDR1 is LGHNT and CDR2 FRNRAP. The sample taken for sequencing was peripheral blood. The chain is built from TRBV12-5 and TRBJ1-6, with a tentative D call TRBD1 (5 bases). This receptor was obtained from a woman in her seventies with COVID-19, enrolled during active disease. CDR3 residues: CASGLVPREPLHF. CDR3 DNA sequence: TGTGCTAGTGGTTTGGTTCCCAGGGAACCCCTCCACTTT.